The clone carrying this T cell receptor (beta chain) has just one count. Its antigen is not identified. Assay used: immunoSEQ multiplex PCR; TCRdb lists only in-frame clones, some missing. This table holds roughly 60,000 clones, around four fifths found once. Germline V CDR1 and CDR2: KGHSH, LQKENI. This CDR3 spans 13 amino acids. V was clipped by 5 bases and J by 3 bases; unmatched bases: 3. This entry belongs to a study of a mutant IDH1 vaccine in newly diagnosed glioma. Background on the study: Patients were given eight vaccinations, scheduled in weeks 1, 3, 5, 7, 11, 15, 19 and 23.

The time point denotes: week 5, during vaccination. Vaccination used 300 ug of mutant IDH1 20-mer peptide per dose, with topical imiquimod. The J gene is TRBJ1-1, the V gene TRBV18, with 7 bases that match TRBD1. The sample in question was PBMCs, obtained from a glioma patient whose treatment included an IDH1 peptide vaccine. This TCR was recovered from a woman between 45 and 65 years old with glioma. For the CDR3, the DNA is TGTGCCAGCTCAACAGGGGTTGACACTGAAGCTTTCTTT. Translating gives CASSTGVDTEAFF.